This entry features one T cell receptor (beta chain) sequence. Antigen unknown. V lost 0 bases, J lost 3 bases, and 9 bases lay in between. Germline assignment: CDR1 SGHAT and CDR2 FQNNGV. The CDR3 covers 15 residues. This sample stems from a study of shared clonotypes between healthy human individuals. Regarding the study as a whole: What naive subsets generally showed was a larger estimated richness than memory subsets showed.

The method was immunoSEQ multiplex PCR; TCRdb's version includes in-frame clones alone and lacks a portion of them. Here the sample spans more than 1.2 million clones, approximately 98.5% being singletons. This receptor was identified in a man aged 30 to 39 in good health. The sample consisted of naive CD4+ T cells sorted from blood. Subset of the sample: CD45RA+ positively selected. This chain joins TRBV11-2 and TRBJ2-1; D gene unclear. CDR3 protein: CASSLDRGNYNEQFF. CDR3 coding DNA: TGTGCCAGCAGCTTAGATCGAGGCAACTACAATGAGCAGTTCTTC.